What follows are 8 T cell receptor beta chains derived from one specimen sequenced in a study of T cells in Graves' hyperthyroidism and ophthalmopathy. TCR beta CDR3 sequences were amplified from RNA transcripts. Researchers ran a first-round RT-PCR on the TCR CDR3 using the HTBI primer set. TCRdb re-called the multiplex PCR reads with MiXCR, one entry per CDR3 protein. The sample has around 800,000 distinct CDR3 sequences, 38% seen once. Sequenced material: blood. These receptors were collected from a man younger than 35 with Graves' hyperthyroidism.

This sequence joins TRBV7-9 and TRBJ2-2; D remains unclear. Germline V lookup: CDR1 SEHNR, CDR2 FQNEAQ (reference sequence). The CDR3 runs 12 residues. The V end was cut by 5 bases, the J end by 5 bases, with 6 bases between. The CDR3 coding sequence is TGTGCCAGCAGCGTCCAGACCGGGGAGCTGTTTTTT. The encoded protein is CASSVQTGELFF.

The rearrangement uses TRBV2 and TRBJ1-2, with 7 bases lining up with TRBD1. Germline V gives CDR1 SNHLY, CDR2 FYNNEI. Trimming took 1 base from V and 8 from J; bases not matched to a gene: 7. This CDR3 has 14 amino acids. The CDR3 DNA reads TGTGCCAGCAGTGAAGAGGGGGCAGGCAGGGGCTACACCTTC. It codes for CASSEEGAGRGYTF.

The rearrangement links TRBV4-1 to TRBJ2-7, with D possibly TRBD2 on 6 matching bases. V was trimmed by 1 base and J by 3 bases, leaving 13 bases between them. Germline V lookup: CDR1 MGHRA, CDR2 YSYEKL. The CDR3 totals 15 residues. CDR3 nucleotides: TGCGCCAGCAGCCAAGTTGGGACTCAGGTCTACGAGCAGTACTTC. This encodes CASSQVGTQVYEQYF.

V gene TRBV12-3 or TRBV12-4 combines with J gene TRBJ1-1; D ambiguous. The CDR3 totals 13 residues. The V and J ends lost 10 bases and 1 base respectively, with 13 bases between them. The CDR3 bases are TGTGCCACCGCCGACCTGGGGAACACTGAAGCTTTCTTT. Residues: CATADLGNTEAFF.

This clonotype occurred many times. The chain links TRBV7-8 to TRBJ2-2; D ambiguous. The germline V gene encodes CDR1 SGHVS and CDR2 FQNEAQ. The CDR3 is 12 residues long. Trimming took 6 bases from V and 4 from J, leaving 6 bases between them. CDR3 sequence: CASSKPTGELFF. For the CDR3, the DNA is TGTGCCAGCAGTAAGCCCACCGGGGAGCTGTTTTTT.

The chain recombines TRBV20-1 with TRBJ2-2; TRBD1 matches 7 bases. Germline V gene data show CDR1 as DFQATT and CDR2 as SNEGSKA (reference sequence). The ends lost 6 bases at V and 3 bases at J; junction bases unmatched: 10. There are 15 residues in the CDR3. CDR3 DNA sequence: TGCAGTGCCCGAACAGGGGTAACAGACACCGGGGAGCTGTTTTTT. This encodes CSARTGVTDTGELFF.

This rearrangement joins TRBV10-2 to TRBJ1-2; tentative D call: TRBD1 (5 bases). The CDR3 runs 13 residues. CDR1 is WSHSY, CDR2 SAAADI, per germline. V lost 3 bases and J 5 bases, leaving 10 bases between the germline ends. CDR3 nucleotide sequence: TGCGCCAGCAGTGACGAGCAGGGTTATGGCTACACCTTC. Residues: CASSDEQGYGYTF.

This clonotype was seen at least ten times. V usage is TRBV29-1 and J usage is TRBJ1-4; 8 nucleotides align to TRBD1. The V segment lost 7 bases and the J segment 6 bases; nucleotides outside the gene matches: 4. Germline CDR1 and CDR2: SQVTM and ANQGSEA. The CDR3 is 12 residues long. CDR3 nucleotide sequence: TGCAGCGCCTCGACAGGGGATGAAAAACTGTTTTTT. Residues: CSASTGDEKLFF.